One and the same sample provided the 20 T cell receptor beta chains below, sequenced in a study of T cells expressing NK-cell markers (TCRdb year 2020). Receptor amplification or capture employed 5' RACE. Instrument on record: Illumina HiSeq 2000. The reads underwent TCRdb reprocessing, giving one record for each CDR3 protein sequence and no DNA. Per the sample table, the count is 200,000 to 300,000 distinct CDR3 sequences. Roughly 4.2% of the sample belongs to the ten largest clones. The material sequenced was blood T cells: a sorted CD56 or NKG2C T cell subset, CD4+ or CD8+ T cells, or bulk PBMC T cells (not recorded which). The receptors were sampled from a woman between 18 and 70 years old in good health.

CDR3 protein: CSVVQGLNTEAFF. This rearrangement joins TRBV29-1 to TRBJ1-1; TCRdb calls TRBD1, which cannot be checked without DNA. This CDR3 has 13 residues. The germline CDR1 and CDR2 sequences are SQVTM and ANQGSEA. Together with reference TRBV29-1 and TRBJ1-1, the CDR3 gives the full variable domain: SAVISQKPSRDICQRGTSLTIQCQVDSQVTMMFWYRQQPGQSLTLIATANQGSEATYESGFVIDKFPISRPNLTFSTLTVSNMSPEDSSIYLCSVVQGLNTEAFFGQGTRLTVV.

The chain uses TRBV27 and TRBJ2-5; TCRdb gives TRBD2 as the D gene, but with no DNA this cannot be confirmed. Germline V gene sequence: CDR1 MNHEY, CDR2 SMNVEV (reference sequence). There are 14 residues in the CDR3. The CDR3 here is CASSPAGAQETQYF.

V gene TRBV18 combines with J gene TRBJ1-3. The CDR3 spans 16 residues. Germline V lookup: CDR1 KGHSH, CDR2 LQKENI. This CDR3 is CASSPRGRDSGNTIYF.

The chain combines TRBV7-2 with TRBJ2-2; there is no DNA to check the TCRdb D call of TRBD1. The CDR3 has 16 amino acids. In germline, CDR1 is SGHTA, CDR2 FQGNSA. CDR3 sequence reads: CASSPRGTGAIGELFF.

CDR3 in amino acids: CASRRSTEQYF. The chain recombines TRBV6-1 with TRBJ2-7. Germline V lookup: CDR1 MNHNS, CDR2 SASEGT. The CDR3 contains 11 residues.

CDR3 protein: CSARGGTGSKGYTF. V gene TRBV20-1 combines with J gene TRBJ1-2; the TCRdb call, TRBD1, lacks DNA for checking. Germline V lookup: CDR1 DFQATT, CDR2 SNEGSKA (reference sequence). The CDR3 totals 14 residues.

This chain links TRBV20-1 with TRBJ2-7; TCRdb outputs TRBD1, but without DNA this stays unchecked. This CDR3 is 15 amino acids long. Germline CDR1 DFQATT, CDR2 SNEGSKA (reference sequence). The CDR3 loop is CSARDLGQGGYEQYF.

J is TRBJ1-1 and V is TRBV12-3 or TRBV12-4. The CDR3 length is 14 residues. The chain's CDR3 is CASSFGQLNTEAFF.

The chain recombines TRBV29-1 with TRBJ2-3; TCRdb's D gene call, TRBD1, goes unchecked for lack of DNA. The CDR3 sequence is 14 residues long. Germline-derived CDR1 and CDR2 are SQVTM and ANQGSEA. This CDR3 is CSVRTGRSADTQYF.

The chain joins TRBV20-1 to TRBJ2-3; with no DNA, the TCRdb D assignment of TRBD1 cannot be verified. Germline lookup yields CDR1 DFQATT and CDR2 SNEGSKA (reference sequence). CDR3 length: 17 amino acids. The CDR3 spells CSATNSGRGPFTDTQYF.

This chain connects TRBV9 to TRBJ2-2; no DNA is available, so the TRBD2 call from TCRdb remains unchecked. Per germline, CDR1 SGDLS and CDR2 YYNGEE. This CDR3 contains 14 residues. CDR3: CASSPRTSSGELFF.

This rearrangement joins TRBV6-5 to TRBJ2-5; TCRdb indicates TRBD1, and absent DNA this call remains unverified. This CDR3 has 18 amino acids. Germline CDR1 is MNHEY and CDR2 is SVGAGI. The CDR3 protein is CASSYSHVGDGGGETQYF.

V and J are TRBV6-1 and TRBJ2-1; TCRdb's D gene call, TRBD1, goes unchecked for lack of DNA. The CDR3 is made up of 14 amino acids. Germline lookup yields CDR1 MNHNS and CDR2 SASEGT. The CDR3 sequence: CASSPPGRTDEQFF.

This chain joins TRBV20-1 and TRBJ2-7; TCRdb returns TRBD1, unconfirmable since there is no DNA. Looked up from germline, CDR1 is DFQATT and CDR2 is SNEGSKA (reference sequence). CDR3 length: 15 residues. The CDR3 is CSARDQTGASYEQYF.

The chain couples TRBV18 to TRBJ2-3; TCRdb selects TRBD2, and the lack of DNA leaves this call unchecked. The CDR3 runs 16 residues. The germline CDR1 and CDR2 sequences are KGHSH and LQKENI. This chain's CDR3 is CASFPTSGSMPDTQYF.

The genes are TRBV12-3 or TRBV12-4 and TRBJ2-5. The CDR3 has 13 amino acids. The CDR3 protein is CASSLGAPETQYF.

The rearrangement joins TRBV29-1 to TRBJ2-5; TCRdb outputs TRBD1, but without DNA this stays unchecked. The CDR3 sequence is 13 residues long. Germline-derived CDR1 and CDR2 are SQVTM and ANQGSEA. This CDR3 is CSVAGTDQETQYF.

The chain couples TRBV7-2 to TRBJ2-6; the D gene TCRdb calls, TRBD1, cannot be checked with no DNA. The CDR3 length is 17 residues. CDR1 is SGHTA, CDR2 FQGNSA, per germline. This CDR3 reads CASSLDSSLSGANVLTF.

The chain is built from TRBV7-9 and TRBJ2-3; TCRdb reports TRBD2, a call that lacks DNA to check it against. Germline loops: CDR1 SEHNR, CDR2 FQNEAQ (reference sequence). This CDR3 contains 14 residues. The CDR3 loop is CASSVGLAVDTQYF.

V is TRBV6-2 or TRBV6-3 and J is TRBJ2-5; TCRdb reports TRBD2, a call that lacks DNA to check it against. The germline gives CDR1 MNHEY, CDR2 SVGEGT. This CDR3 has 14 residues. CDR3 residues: CASSQQEYGETQYF.